This T cell receptor beta chain was captured in a study of radiotherapy plus CTLA-4 blockade in lung cancer. Whole-study context: For approximately 19% of patients, objective responses occurred, and approximately 31% had disease control. Whole-study findings and limits: The authors reported that early blood T cell clone dynamics, with interferon-beta, best predicted response.

The CDR3 is made up of 13 amino acids. CDR1 SGDLS and CDR2 YYNGEE come from the germline V gene. V lost 2 bases and J 0 bases, leaving 3 bases between the germline ends. Data came from immunoSEQ multiplex PCR; TCRdb stores just in-frame clones and leaves some out. This sample carries tens of thousands of clones, about 72% of them seen once, and the ten largest clones take about 15%. CTLA-4 blockade with ipilimumab, together with focal radiation, was given to patients with chemo-refractory metastatic non-small-cell lung cancer. In this sample, this clone turned up a few times. Its antigen is as yet unknown.

This specimen was peripheral blood, taken from a patient treated with radiotherapy plus ipilimumab. The origin of this receptor is a human donor with non-small cell lung cancer whose response to radiotherapy plus ipilimumab could not be evaluated. Some clones in this sample may be carry-over from other donors' samples. The chain employs TRBV9 and TRBJ1-3, with D hard to call. The CDR3 here is CASSVYSGNTIYF. In nucleotides, the CDR3 is TGTGCCAGCAGCGTGTACTCTGGAAACACCATATATTTT. Full variable domain (outside the CDR3, taken from reference TRBV9 and TRBJ1-3): DSGVTQTPKHLITATGQRVTLRCSPRSGDLSVYWYQQSLDQGLQFLIQYYNGEERAKGNILERFSAQQFPDLHSELNLSSLELGDSALYFCASSVYSGNTIYFGEGSWLTVV.